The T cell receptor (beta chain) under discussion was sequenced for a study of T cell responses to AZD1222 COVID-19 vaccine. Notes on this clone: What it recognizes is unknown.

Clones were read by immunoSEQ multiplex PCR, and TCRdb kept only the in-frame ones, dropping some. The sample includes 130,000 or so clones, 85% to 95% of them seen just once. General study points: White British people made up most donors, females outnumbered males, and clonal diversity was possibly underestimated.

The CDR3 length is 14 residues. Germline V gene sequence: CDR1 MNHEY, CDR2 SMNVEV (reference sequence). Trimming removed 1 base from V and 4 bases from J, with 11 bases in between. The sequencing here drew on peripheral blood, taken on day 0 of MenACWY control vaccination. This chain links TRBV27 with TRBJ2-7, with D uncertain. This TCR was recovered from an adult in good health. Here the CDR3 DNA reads TGTGCCAGCAGTTTATGGGCAGGCCATTACGAGCAGTACTTC. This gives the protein CASSLWAGHYEQYF.